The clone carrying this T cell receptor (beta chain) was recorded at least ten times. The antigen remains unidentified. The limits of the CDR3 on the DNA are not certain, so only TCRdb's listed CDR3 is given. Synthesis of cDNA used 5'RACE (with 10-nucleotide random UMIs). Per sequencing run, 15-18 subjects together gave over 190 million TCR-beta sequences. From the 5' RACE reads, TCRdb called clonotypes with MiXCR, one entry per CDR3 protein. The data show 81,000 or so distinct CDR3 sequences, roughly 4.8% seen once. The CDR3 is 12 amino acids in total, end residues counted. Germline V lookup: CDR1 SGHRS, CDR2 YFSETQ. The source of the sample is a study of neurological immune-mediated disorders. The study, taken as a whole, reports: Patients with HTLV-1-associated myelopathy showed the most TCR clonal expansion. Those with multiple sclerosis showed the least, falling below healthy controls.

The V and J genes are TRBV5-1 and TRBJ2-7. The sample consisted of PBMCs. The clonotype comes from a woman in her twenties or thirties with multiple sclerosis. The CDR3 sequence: CASSTSPYEQYF.